One sample yielded the 13 T cell receptor beta chains listed below, sequenced in a study of CD8 T cells in ankylosing spondylitis. Their antigen targets remain unknown. Study observations and caveats: Ankylosing spondylitis blood appeared to carry a characteristic TCR beta motif of roughly 8 highly homologous variants.

TCRdb used MiXCR to reprocess the 5' RACE reads, holding one entry per CDR3 protein. This repertoire shows about 540,000 distinct CDR3 sequences, roughly 13% found once; its top ten account for over 6.5%. The specimen was blood, either unsorted or a sorted T cell fraction (not recorded which). These TCRs come from a male donor with ankylosing spondylitis.

This clonotype was seen more than once but under ten times. The chain recombines TRBV20-1 with TRBJ1-1; D may be TRBD1 (5 bases). Between the trimmed V and J ends, which lost 1 base and 4 bases, there was a span of 16 bases. Germline CDR1 and CDR2: DFQATT and SNEGSKA (reference sequence). CDR3 length equals 15 residues. The CDR3 DNA follows: TGCAGTGCTAGAGGTTCTGGGGGGTCCTTCACTGAAGCTTTCTTT. The encoded protein is CSARGSGGSFTEAFF.

In its sample, this clonotype was seen a few times. V usage is TRBV12-3 or TRBV12-4 and J usage is TRBJ2-3; a weak D match, TRBD1 (6 bases). The germline V and J ends were trimmed by 1 base and 4 bases, with 12 bases remaining between them. CDR3 length: 15 amino acids. The CDR3 loop reads CASSLGQYRADTQYF. The CDR3 nucleotides are TGTGCCAGCAGTTTAGGACAATACAGGGCAGATACGCAGTATTTT.

This clonotype was counted only a few times. Here the CDR3 DNA reads TGTGCCACCTACGGGCCAGGGAGGAACACTGAAGCTTTCTTT. Protein product: CATYGPGRNTEAFF. The V gene is TRBV15, the J gene TRBJ1-1; perhaps TRBD1 as D (5 bases). Per germline, CDR1 LNHNV and CDR2 YYDKDF (reference sequence). V dropped 8 bases and J dropped 1 base, with 14 bases sitting between them. CDR3 size: 14 residues.

The rearrangement uses TRBV5-6 and TRBJ1-3; the D gene is possibly TRBD1 (5 bases). The V end was cut by 0 bases, the J end by 0 bases, with 10 bases between. This CDR3 has 16 amino acids. Germline V CDR1 and CDR2: SGHDT, YYEEEE. The CDR3, as DNA: TGTGCCAGCAGCTTGGCCGGGGGGGACTCTGGAAACACCATATATTTT. This translates into CASSLAGGDSGNTIYF.

There are a few counts of this clonotype. This chain uses TRBV5-1 with TRBJ2-2; D ambiguous. The CDR3 contains 15 residues. Germline V gene data show CDR1 as SGHRS and CDR2 as YFSETQ. V lost 0 bases and J 3 bases, leaving 9 bases between the germline ends. CDR3 in amino acids: CASSLDSGYTGELFF. The DNA for the CDR3 is TGCGCCAGCAGCTTGGATTCGGGTTACACCGGGGAGCTGTTTTTT.

This clonotype was seen a handful of times. The chain uses TRBV20-1 and TRBJ1-1; 8 bases are shared with TRBD1. Germline values: CDR1 DFQATT, CDR2 SNEGSKA (reference sequence). The CDR3 covers 16 residues. The V segment lost 0 bases and the J segment 1 base; nucleotides outside the gene matches: 7. The CDR3 loop is CSARDLGTGWNTEAFF. DNA for the CDR3: TGCAGTGCTAGAGATCTAGGGACAGGATGGAACACTGAAGCTTTCTTT.

This clonotype has a handful of counts. The chain recombines TRBV6-2 or TRBV6-3 with TRBJ2-7; TRBD2 agrees at 7 bases. CDR1 and CDR2 (germline): MNHEY, SVGEGT. Trimming removed 6 bases from V and 2 bases from J; junction bases left unmatched: 13. The CDR3 sequence is 16 residues long. The CDR3 loop reads CASSQISSGNTYEQYF. The CDR3, as DNA: TGTGCCAGCAGCCAAATCTCTAGCGGAAATACCTACGAGCAGTACTTC.

The chain couples TRBV3-1 to TRBJ2-1; D uncertain. With 0 bases removed from V and 5 bases from J, the gap between germline ends came to 8 bases. Looked up from germline, CDR1 is LGHDT and CDR2 is YNNKEL (reference sequence). The CDR3 loop spans 14 amino acids. CDR3 in DNA: TGTGCCAGCAGCCAAGATCTCCAACACAATGAGCAGTTCTTC. Amino acid sequence: CASSQDLQHNEQFF.

This clonotype was picked up a small number of times. The chain uses TRBV28 and TRBJ2-3; D could derive from TRBD1 or TRBD2 (5 bases each). Trimming removed 6 bases at V and 4 bases at J, with 17 bases between. CDR1 MDHEN and CDR2 SYDVKM come from the germline V gene. The CDR3 covers 15 residues. The DNA of the CDR3 is TGTGCCAGCAGCACCGGGACCTTAGTAGCAGATACGCAGTATTTT. Its protein is CASSTGTLVADTQYF.

The chain employs TRBV5-1 and TRBJ1-4, with 10 bases matching TRBD1. From germline, CDR1 is SGHRS and CDR2 YFSETQ. CDR3 size: 17 residues. The V gene end was trimmed by 3 bases and the J gene end by 0 bases; junction bases not matched to a gene: 5. The DNA for the CDR3 is TGCGCCAGCAGCTCCTGGACAGGGGGGTCAACTAATGAAAAACTGTTTTTT. Translated: CASSSWTGGSTNEKLFF.

The V and J genes are TRBV12-3 or TRBV12-4 and TRBJ1-5, with unresolved D. V was trimmed by 4 bases and J by 9 bases, leaving 16 bases between them. The length of the CDR3 is 14 residues. DNA of the CDR3: TGTGCCAGCAGTTGGGAAGGGCCCTTCGGGCCCCAGCATTTT. Translated, it gives CASSWEGPFGPQHF.

This clonotype was recorded at least ten times. This chain links TRBV7-2 with TRBJ2-2; D uncertain. Germline V gene data show CDR1 as SGHTA and CDR2 as FQGNSA. CDR3 length: 14 residues. The V gene lost 1 base and the J gene lost 5 bases, with 8 bases spanning the gap. CDR3 sequence (DNA): TGTGCCAGCAGCTTAGACCTGACGACCGGGGAGCTGTTTTTT. Its translation: CASSLDLTTGELFF.

This clonotype turned up a few times. This CDR3 is CASSERLAGTRDTQYF. DNA for the CDR3: TGTGCCAGCAGTGAAAGACTAGCGGGGACCAGGGATACGCAGTATTTT. The chain joins TRBV2 to TRBJ2-3; 11 bases agree with TRBD2. CDR1 and CDR2 (germline): SNHLY, FYNNEI. The CDR3 runs 16 residues. V lost 2 bases to trimming and J lost 6 bases; unmatched junction nucleotides: 7. Full variable domain (rest looked up from reference TRBV2 and TRBJ2-3): EPEVTQTPSHQVTQMGQEVILRCVPISNHLYFYWYRQILGQKVEFLVSFYNNEISEKSEIFDDQFSVERPDGSNFTLKIRSTKLEDSAMYFCASSERLAGTRDTQYFGPGTRLTVL.